This entry lists 9 T cell receptor beta chains sequenced from one sample in a study of blood T cells in healthy people across ages. The use of a sample-barcoded 5' primer and a J-beta primer mix characterized a second PCR of 7 to 11 cycles. TCRdb recomputed calls from the 5' RACE reads with MiXCR, one row per CDR3 protein. Here the sample spans about 1.1 million distinct CDR3 sequences, 35% to 45% being singletons. The sample comprised blood. The receptors derive from a man between 18 and 35 years old in good health.

The rearrangement joins TRBV28 to TRBJ1-2, with D uncertain. V was cut by 6 bases and J by 8 bases, with 13 bases left in between. The CDR3 loop spans 12 amino acids. CDR1 is MDHEN, CDR2 SYDVKM, per germline. CDR3 DNA: TGTGCCAGCAGCATGACCAACCCGGGCTACACCTTC. This sequence encodes CASSMTNPGYTF.

V and J are TRBV6-5 and TRBJ2-1; 14 bases align to TRBD2. The DNA end lines up better with TRBJ2-7; the J call may be wrong. This CDR3 comprises 19 residues. CDR1 and CDR2 (germline): MNHEY, SVGAGI. This CDR3 reads CASSYQGLAGANSYNEQYF. DNA for the CDR3: TGTGCCAGCAGTTACCAGGGACTAGCGGGAGCAAACTCCTACAATGAGCAGTACTTC.

In its sample, this clonotype was seen a few times. This sequence joins TRBV20-1 and TRBJ2-2; D perhaps matches TRBD2 (7 bases). The V end lost 6 bases, the J end lost 6 bases, and 23 bases lay between the germline ends. Germline V lookup: CDR1 DFQATT, CDR2 SNEGSKA (reference sequence). This CDR3 has 16 amino acids. The CDR3 sequence: CSAPQRRGQYAGELFF. Here the CDR3 DNA reads TGCAGTGCCCCCCAACGGCGGGGGCAGTACGCCGGGGAGCTGTTTTTT.

J is TRBJ2-3 and V is TRBV30, with a tentative D call TRBD2 (5 bases). Germline V CDR1 and CDR2: GTSNPN, SVGIG (reference sequence). With 2 bases removed from V and 0 bases from J, the gap between germline ends came to 9 bases. CDR3 length equals 14 residues. In nucleotides, the CDR3 is TGTGCCTGGAGTAACCTAGCAAGCACAGATACGCAGTATTTT. Its translation: CAWSNLASTDTQYF.

A word on this clonotype: One junction end disagrees with the germline gene, perhaps due to a read error. The genes are TRBV5-1 and TRBJ2-1; TRBD2 matches at 8 bases. This CDR3 comprises 15 residues. CDR1 and CDR2 from the germline V gene are SGHRS and YFSETQ. The chain's CDR3 is CTSSLGLGGINEQFF. CDR3 nucleotide sequence: TGCACCAGCAGCTTGGGACTAGGGGGGATCAATGAGCAGTTCTTC.

The gene calls are TRBV4-2 and TRBJ1-2; TRBD1 aligns across 7 bases. With 4 bases clipped from V and 4 bases from J, the junction kept 9 bases outside the gene matches. CDR1 is LGHNA and CDR2 is YNFKEQ in the germline V gene. The CDR3 sequence is 15 residues long. CDR3 amino acids: CASSLTGGTAYGYTF. CDR3 nucleotides: TGTGCCAGCAGCCTAACCGGAGGGACAGCCTATGGCTACACCTTC.

The chain has TRBV7-2 and TRBJ2-2, with 10 bases matching TRBD1. The CDR3 has 16 amino acids. With V trimmed by 2 bases and J by 7 bases, 7 bases remained unmatched. Germline V gene sequence: CDR1 SGHTA, CDR2 FQGNSA. CDR3 sequence: CASSLRDRGRNGELFF. CDR3 in DNA: TGTGCCAGCAGCTTAAGAGACAGGGGGCGAAACGGGGAGCTGTTTTTT.

About this clonotype: With a much larger clone just one base away, this may be a read error. The V and J genes are TRBV28 and TRBJ1-2; tentatively, D is TRBD1 (5 bases). Trimming took off 4 bases at V and 4 bases at J, with 19 bases between the two ends. This CDR3 region has 16 residues. Germline lookup yields CDR1 MDHEN and CDR2 SYDVKM. CDR3 DNA sequence: TGTGCCAGCAGTTCGGGACGGAAATTACTACTCTATGGCTACACCTTC. Translating it yields CASSSGRKLLLYGYTF.

The gene calls are TRBV12-3 or TRBV12-4 and TRBJ2-3; D is perhaps TRBD2 (6 bases). The length of the CDR3 is 14 residues. V dropped 9 bases and J dropped 2 bases, with 15 bases sitting between them. As DNA, the CDR3 is TGTGCCAGTGCCGGGGGAGGAGACACAGATACGCAGTATTTT. Translating gives CASAGGGDTDTQYF.